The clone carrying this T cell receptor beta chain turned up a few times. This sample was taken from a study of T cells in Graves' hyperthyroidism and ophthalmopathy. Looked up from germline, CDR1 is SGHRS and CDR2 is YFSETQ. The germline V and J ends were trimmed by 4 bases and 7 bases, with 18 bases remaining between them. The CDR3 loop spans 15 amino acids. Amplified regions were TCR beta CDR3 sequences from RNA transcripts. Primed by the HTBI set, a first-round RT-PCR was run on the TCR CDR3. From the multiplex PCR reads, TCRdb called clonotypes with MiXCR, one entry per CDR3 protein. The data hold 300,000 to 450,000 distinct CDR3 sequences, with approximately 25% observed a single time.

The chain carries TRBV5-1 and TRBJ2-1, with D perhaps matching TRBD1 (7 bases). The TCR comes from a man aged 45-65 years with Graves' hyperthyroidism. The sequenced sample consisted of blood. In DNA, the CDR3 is TGCGCCAGCAGCCCCCTAAGGGGGCGGGATAATGAGCAGTTCTTC. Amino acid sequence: CASSPLRGRDNEQFF.